Presented here are 18 T cell receptor beta chains from one specimen sequenced in a study of control samples from healthy donors and cancer patients. Sequenced by immunoSEQ multiplex PCR; TCRdb stores in-frame clones only, minus some. Among roughly 95,000 clones, approximately 92% were seen once, and the ten largest hold less than 3.5%. Input material: blood. The receptors come from a human donor in good health. The donor label of this sample is uncertain.

The chain joins TRBV24-1 to TRBJ2-7, with 7 bases that match TRBD1. The CDR3 runs 14 residues. Germline values: CDR1 KGHDR, CDR2 SFDVKD. V lost 4 bases and J lost 2; bases outside the gene matches: 4. This CDR3 reads CATSEGQTPYEQYF. Written as DNA, the CDR3 is TGTGCCACCAGTGAGGGACAGACACCCTACGAGCAGTACTTC.

J is TRBJ2-7 and V is TRBV12-5, with a weak D call TRBD2 (6 bases). The CDR3 covers 14 residues. Germline V gene data show CDR1 as LGHNT and CDR2 as FRNRAP. Trimming took 8 bases from V and 4 from J, leaving 18 bases between them. CDR3 sequence reads: CASNPGGRFYEQYF. The CDR3 nucleotides are TGTGCTAGTAATCCTGGGGGGAGATTTTACGAGCAGTACTTC.

The DNA for the CDR3 is TGTGCCTGGATTATGGGAGGGGACACTGAAGCTTTCTTT. Translation gives CAWIMGGDTEAFF. The rearrangement links TRBV30 to TRBJ1-1, with a possible D match to TRBD1 (5 bases). V was trimmed by 4 bases and J by 3 bases, leaving 12 bases between them. The CDR3 is made up of 13 amino acids. The germline V gene has CDR1 GTSNPN and CDR2 SVGIG (reference sequence).

This chain links TRBV5-4 with TRBJ2-5, with TRBD2 identical over 8 bases. The germline V gene has CDR1 SGHNT and CDR2 YYREEE (reference sequence). The CDR3 runs to 15 residues. The trim removed 5 bases at V and 4 bases at J, leaving 10 bases unmatched. The CDR3 loop is CASRYQLAEIETQYF. CDR3 in DNA: TGTGCCAGCAGATACCAACTAGCGGAGATAGAGACCCAGTACTTC.

CDR3 coding DNA: TGTGCCAGCAGTGAGCGGGGGTCCACAGATACGCAGTATTTT. This sequence encodes CASSERGSTDTQYF. The chain is built from TRBV6-4 and TRBJ2-3, with 7 bases matching TRBD2. Germline loops: CDR1 MRHNA, CDR2 SNTAGT. The CDR3 totals 14 residues. With 3 bases clipped from V and 2 bases from J, the junction kept 2 bases outside the gene matches.

The chain uses TRBV5-1 and TRBJ2-2; D gene uncertain. V lost 0 bases, J lost 6 bases, and 6 bases lay in between. Germline V lookup: CDR1 SGHRS, CDR2 YFSETQ. CDR3 length: 13 amino acids. The DNA for the CDR3 is TGCGCCAGCAGCTTGGACAATTCCGGGGAGCTGTTTTTT. It is translated as CASSLDNSGELFF.

The V and J genes are TRBV30 and TRBJ1-5, with D perhaps TRBD1 (5 bases). Germline values: CDR1 GTSNPN, CDR2 SVGIG (reference sequence). The CDR3 covers 15 residues. Trimming removed 0 bases at V and 5 bases at J, with 14 bases between. As DNA, the CDR3 is TGTGCCTGGAGTGTGATTCGGGGGAGCGATCAGCCCCAGCATTTT. Translated: CAWSVIRGSDQPQHF.

The gene calls are TRBV10-3 and TRBJ1-5; 8 bases are a match to TRBD1. V was clipped by 5 bases and J by 4 bases; unmatched bases: 4. The CDR3 contains 14 residues. Looked up from germline, CDR1 is ENHRY and CDR2 is SYGVKD. The CDR3 bases are TGTGCCATCAGTTCCGGGACAGGTAATCAGCCCCAGCATTTT. Translation: CAISSGTGNQPQHF.

This clone was seen once. The chain links TRBV30 to TRBJ2-2; D may be TRBD1 (7 bases). The V and J ends lost 1 base and 3 bases respectively, with 15 bases between them. Germline CDR1 and CDR2: GTSNPN and SVGIG (reference sequence). This CDR3 spans 16 amino acids. The CDR3 bases are TGTGCCTGGAGTGGGGACTTTGACAGGGACACCGGGGAGCTGTTTTTT. This sequence encodes CAWSGDFDRDTGELFF.

V is TRBV9 and J is TRBJ1-3; D is undetermined. Trimming stripped 0 bases from V and 2 bases from J, with 6 bases between. The CDR3 runs to 14 residues. Per the germline V gene, CDR1 is SGDLS and CDR2 is YYNGEE. The CDR3 protein is CASSVEGAGNTIYF. The CDR3 nucleotides read TGTGCCAGCAGCGTAGAGGGAGCTGGAAACACCATATATTTT.

The chain employs TRBV7-9 and TRBJ1-1; D uncertain. Trimming stripped 5 bases from V and 3 bases from J, with 13 bases between. Germline CDR1 reads SEHNR; CDR2 reads FQNEAQ (reference sequence). This CDR3 comprises 14 residues. The CDR3: CASSVRTGDTEAFF. The CDR3 DNA reads TGTGCCAGCAGCGTTAGGACCGGGGACACTGAAGCTTTCTTT.

V and J are TRBV5-5 and TRBJ1-2, with a tentative D call TRBD1 (5 bases). The CDR3 loop spans 15 amino acids. Trimming left V 1 base short and J 5 bases short, with 15 bases between. Germline assignment: CDR1 SGHKS and CDR2 YYEKEE (reference sequence). The CDR3 coding sequence is TGTGCCAGCAGCTTGTTTTCCGGGACCTATTATGGCTACACCTTC. Amino acid sequence: CASSLFSGTYYGYTF.

The rearrangement uses TRBV6-6 and TRBJ1-1; D remains ambiguous. Trimming took off 0 bases at V and 2 bases at J, with 7 bases between the two ends. The CDR3 is 14 residues long. Per the germline V gene, CDR1 is MNHNY and CDR2 is SVGAGI (reference sequence). CDR3 residues: CASSYSGRNTEAFF. CDR3 bases: TGTGCCAGCAGTTACTCTGGCAGAAACACTGAAGCTTTCTTT.

The chain carries TRBV11-2 and TRBJ1-1; 9 nucleotides align to TRBD1. Looked up from germline, CDR1 is SGHAT and CDR2 is FQNNGV. V lost 4 bases and J lost 7; bases outside the gene matches: 4. This CDR3 contains 13 residues. CDR3 protein: CASSWDRVGEAFF. In DNA form, the CDR3 reads TGTGCCAGCAGCTGGGACAGGGTCGGTGAAGCTTTCTTT.

The rearrangement links TRBV7-3 to TRBJ2-1; D not certain. The CDR3 spans 13 residues. Looked up from germline, CDR1 is SGHTA and CDR2 is FQGTGA. V was clipped by 5 bases and J by 5 bases, with 10 bases between them. The CDR3 bases are TGTGCCAGCAGCCTTGGACGGAACAATGAGCAGTTCTTC. It yields the protein CASSLGRNNEQFF.

V is TRBV28 and J is TRBJ2-1; weak D call: TRBD2 (6 bases). Deletions cut 10 bases from V and 3 bases from J, with 13 bases between. CDR1 MDHEN and CDR2 SYDVKM come from the germline V gene. The CDR3 sequence is 13 residues long. This CDR3 is CATGSGGYNEQFF. The CDR3 DNA reads TGTGCCACCGGGAGTGGGGGCTACAATGAGCAGTTCTTC.

The chain links TRBV6-5 to TRBJ2-3, with TRBD1 as a possible D gene (5 bases). Germline V gene lookup returns CDR1 MNHEY and CDR2 SVGAGI. V lost 9 bases to trimming and J lost 0 bases, with 16 bases between them. CDR3 length: 15 amino acids. CDR3 in amino acids: CASWGRQTSTDTQYF. The CDR3 region has the DNA TGTGCCAGTTGGGGCCGACAGACAAGCACAGATACGCAGTATTTT.

The chain couples TRBV30 to TRBJ2-3; the match to TRBD1 covers 7 bases. The trim removed 7 bases at V and 3 bases at J, leaving 10 bases unmatched. This CDR3 contains 14 residues. CDR1 and CDR2 from the germline V gene are GTSNPN and SVGIG (reference sequence). The CDR3 region has the DNA TGTGCCTTTTCCCGGGACAGTACAACAGATACGCAGTATTTT. It codes for CAFSRDSTTDTQYF.